The 20 T cell receptor beta chains reported below all come from one sample, sequenced in a study of blood T cell repertoires in COVID-19. Profiled with immunoSEQ multiplex PCR; TCRdb holds only in-frame clones, not every one. The top ten hold 35% to 45% of the sample, which has approximately 76,000 clones, over 70% seen once. Sequenced sample: peripheral blood. The source is a woman aged 70-85 years with acute or convalescent COVID-19.

The CDR3 loop reads CASSFNGEEYF. In DNA form, the CDR3 reads TGTGCCAGCAGTTTCAACGGAGAAGAGTACTTC. The rearrangement uses TRBV28 and TRBJ2-4, with D hard to call. The CDR3 runs 11 residues. The V gene lost 3 bases and the J gene lost 14 bases, with 11 bases spanning the gap. CDR1 is MDHEN and CDR2 is SYDVKM in the germline V gene. Using reference TRBV28 and TRBJ2-4 for the parts outside the CDR3, the full variable domain is DVKVTQSSRYLVKRTGEKVFLECVQDMDHENMFWYRQDPGLGLRLIYFSYDVKMKEKGDIPEGYSVSREKKERFSLILESASTNQTSMYLCASSFNGEEYFGAGTRLSVL.

The chain couples TRBV21-1 to TRBJ2-6; the D call of TRBD2 is as the table states it, not checked on the DNA. TRBV21-1 is a recognized pseudogene. The CDR3 sequence is 20 residues long. CDR3 loop: CASSVHRNQAGLSGANVLTF. The CDR3 DNA follows: TGTGCCAGCAGCGTCCACAGGAACCAAGCGGGGCTTTCTGGGGCCAACGTCCTGACTTTC.

V and J are TRBV6-6 and TRBJ2-7; 8 nucleotides line up with TRBD1. V dropped 8 bases and J dropped 0; count of bases not matched to a gene: 9. The CDR3 totals 15 residues. Germline CDR1 reads MNHNY; CDR2 reads SVGAGI (reference sequence). This CDR3 is CASLRRDRSSYEQYF. The CDR3 DNA reads TGTGCCAGCCTGAGGAGGGACAGGAGCTCCTACGAGCAGTACTTC.

V and J are TRBV28 and TRBJ2-3; D unresolved. The V gene lost 3 bases and the J gene lost 2 bases, with 15 bases spanning the gap. The CDR3 length is 16 residues. Germline assignment: CDR1 MDHEN and CDR2 SYDVKM. The CDR3 nucleotides are TGTGCCAGCAGTTTTAGTCCCGCCTCCCACACAGATACGCAGTATTTT. It specifies CASSFSPASHTDTQYF. Combining the CDR3 with reference TRBV28 and TRBJ2-3 gives the whole variable domain DVKVTQSSRYLVKRTGEKVFLECVQDMDHENMFWYRQDPGLGLRLIYFSYDVKMKEKGDIPEGYSVSREKKERFSLILESASTNQTSMYLCASSFSPASHTDTQYFGPGTRLTVL.

The rearrangement uses TRBV7-5 and TRBJ1-5; TRBD1, as called in the table, went unchecked against the DNA. TRBV7-5 is a listed pseudogene. The CDR3 runs to 16 residues. As DNA, the CDR3 is TGTGTCAGAAGCTGTCCAGGGGGCGGGAGCAATCAGCCCCAGCATTTT. Protein sequence: CVRSCPGGGSNQPQHF.

The V and J genes are TRBV18 and TRBJ2-2; 10 bases agree with TRBD1. CDR3 size: 20 residues. Germline V gene sequence: CDR1 KGHSH, CDR2 LQKENI. V lost 3 bases and J lost 5; bases outside the gene matches: 18. CDR3 coding DNA: TGTGCCAGCTCACCCCCACCCGGGGTTCGACAGGGGGCGCGGACCGGGGAGCTGTTTTTT. It translates to CASSPPPGVRQGARTGELFF.

This chain joins TRBV19 and TRBJ1-2; D not resolved. V gave up 5 bases and J gave up 8 bases, with 15 bases separating them. CDR1 and CDR2 (germline): LNHDA, SQIVND (reference sequence). CDR3 length equals 13 residues. The CDR3, as DNA: TGTGCCAGTAGTGTGGCGACACGTCGGGGCTACACCTTC. Protein: CASSVATRRGYTF.

The chain is built from TRBV16 and TRBJ1-4; 8 bases fit TRBD1. The CDR3 runs 14 residues. J lost 8 bases, V lost 0 bases, and 2 bases had no gene match. Looked up from germline, CDR1 is KGHSY and CDR2 is FQNENV. The CDR3 DNA reads TGTGCCAGCAGCCAATCGCGACAGGGGGAAAAACTGTTTTTT. This encodes CASSQSRQGEKLFF.

The chain joins TRBV3-1 (or the pseudogene TRBV3-2) to TRBJ1-2; 10 bases align to TRBD1. With V trimmed by 4 bases and J by 4 bases, 12 bases remained unmatched. The germline V gene encodes CDR1 LGHDT and CDR2 YNNKEL (reference sequence). This CDR3 contains 17 residues. The CDR3 DNA reads TGTGCCAGCAGCCCATATGGGACAGGGGCGACGGGCTATGGCTACACCTTC. This codes for CASSPYGTGATGYGYTF.

V usage is TRBV7-9 and J usage is TRBJ1-2; the match to TRBD1 covers 10 bases. The ends lost 3 bases at V and 5 bases at J; junction bases unmatched: 6. Germline assignment: CDR1 SEHNR and CDR2 FQNEAQ (reference sequence). This CDR3 region has 15 residues. CDR3: CASSFGTGEGYGYTF. CDR3 in DNA: TGTGCCAGCAGCTTTGGGACAGGGGAGGGATATGGCTACACCTTC.

The genes are TRBV27 and TRBJ2-7; 11 nucleotides align to TRBD2. CDR1 MNHEY and CDR2 SMNVEV come from the germline V gene (reference sequence). The trim removed 4 bases at V and 2 bases at J, leaving 4 bases unmatched. This CDR3 has 15 residues. The CDR3 region is CASSSSGRTTYEQYF. For the CDR3, the DNA is TGTGCCAGCAGTTCTAGCGGGAGGACGACCTACGAGCAGTACTTC.

This clone came up once. The V gene is TRBV5-6, the J gene TRBJ1-2, with 7 nucleotides matching TRBD1. The CDR3 extends over 16 amino acids. Germline CDR1 and CDR2: SGHDT and YYEEEE. With V trimmed by 4 bases and J by 8 bases, 17 bases remained unmatched. The CDR3 sequence is CASSHPLEGAVRGYTF. The CDR3 DNA sequence: TGTGCCAGCAGCCATCCGTTGGAGGGGGCGGTCAGGGGCTACACCTTC.

The V and J genes are TRBV2 and TRBJ1-1; D call uncertain. V lost 7 bases and J 10 bases, leaving 19 bases between the germline ends. The CDR3 contains 13 residues. Germline CDR1 and CDR2: SNHLY and FYNNEI. CDR3 residues: CASIPTQSRGAFF. The CDR3, as DNA: TGTGCCAGCATTCCAACCCAGTCGCGGGGAGCTTTCTTT.

The rearrangement links TRBV19 to TRBJ1-2, with D perhaps matching TRBD1 (5 bases). The CDR3 is 14 amino acids. The germline V gene encodes CDR1 LNHDA and CDR2 SQIVND (reference sequence). V lost 7 bases, J lost 3 bases, and 15 bases lay in between. DNA for the CDR3: TGTGCCAGTACCCCGGGGGTCCCGGACTATGGCTACACCTTC. Amino acid sequence: CASTPGVPDYGYTF.

This clone was seen a few times. The V and J genes are TRBV20-1 and TRBJ1-1, with D unresolved. V was trimmed by 5 bases and J by 10 bases, leaving 14 bases between them. The CDR3 has 11 amino acids. Germline-derived CDR1 and CDR2 are DFQATT and SNEGSKA (reference sequence). CDR3: CSAFDGGTAFF. The DNA for the CDR3 is TGCAGTGCTTTCGACGGCGGCACAGCTTTCTTT.

This clone turned up a few times. The chain carries TRBV7-2 and TRBJ2-2; 7 nucleotides agree with TRBD1. Germline V gene sequence: CDR1 SGHTA, CDR2 FQGNSA. The CDR3 contains 15 residues. The V segment lost 7 bases and the J segment 2 bases; nucleotides outside the gene matches: 7. In DNA, the CDR3 is TGTGCCAGCAACCGACAGGGCGCTAACACCGGGGAGCTGTTTTTT. Protein product: CASNRQGANTGELFF.

The chain joins TRBV24-1 to TRBJ2-3; perhaps TRBD1 as D (6 bases). Germline V CDR1 and CDR2: KGHDR, SFDVKD. V was trimmed by 9 bases and J by 6 bases, leaving 12 bases between them. The CDR3 runs 12 residues. CDR3 nucleotide sequence: TGTGCCACCCAGGGGCGAGAGGATACGCAGTATTTT. Its translation: CATQGREDTQYF.

The gene calls are TRBV6-5 and TRBJ1-3; 7 nucleotides agree with TRBD1. The germline V gene encodes CDR1 MNHEY and CDR2 SVGAGI. The length of the CDR3 is 14 residues. The J segment lost 8 bases and the V segment lost 5 bases, leaving 9 bases of the junction unmatched. The CDR3 DNA reads as TGTGCCAGCAGTCAGGGACAGCCTTCGTACACCATATATTTT. Its protein is CASSQGQPSYTIYF.

The chain carries TRBV6-5 and TRBJ2-7, with D maybe TRBD2 (6 bases). V shed 6 bases and J shed 4 bases, with 16 bases lying between them. This CDR3 has 14 amino acids. Germline lookup yields CDR1 MNHEY and CDR2 SVGAGI. For the CDR3, the DNA is TGTGCCAGCAGGACTTCTGGGGGGAATTACGAGCAGTACTTC. This encodes CASRTSGGNYEQYF.

The chain carries TRBV27 and TRBJ1-1, with 12 bases that match TRBD1. CDR3 length equals 16 residues. CDR1 and CDR2 (germline): MNHEY, SMNVEV (reference sequence). V dropped 6 bases and J dropped 4; count of bases not matched to a gene: 9. CDR3 sequence: CASSRPGQGAGTEAFF. CDR3 nucleotide sequence: TGTGCCAGCAGCCGGCCGGGACAGGGGGCCGGCACTGAAGCTTTCTTT.